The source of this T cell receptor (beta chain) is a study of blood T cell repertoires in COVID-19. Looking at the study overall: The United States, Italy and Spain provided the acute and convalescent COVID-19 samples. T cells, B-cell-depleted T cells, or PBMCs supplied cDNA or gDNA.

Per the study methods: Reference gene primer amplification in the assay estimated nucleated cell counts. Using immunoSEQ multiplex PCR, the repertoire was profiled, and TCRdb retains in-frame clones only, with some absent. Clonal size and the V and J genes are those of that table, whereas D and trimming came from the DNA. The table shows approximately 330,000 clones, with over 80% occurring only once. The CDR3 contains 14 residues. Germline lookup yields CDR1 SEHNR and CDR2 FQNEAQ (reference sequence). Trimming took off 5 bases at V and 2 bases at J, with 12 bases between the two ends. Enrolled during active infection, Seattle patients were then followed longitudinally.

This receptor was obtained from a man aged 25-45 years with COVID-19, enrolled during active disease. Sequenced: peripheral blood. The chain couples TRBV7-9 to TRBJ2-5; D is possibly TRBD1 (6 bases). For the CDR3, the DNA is TGTGCCAGCAGCGGAAGACAGGCGCAAGAGACCCAGTACTTC. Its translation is CASSGRQAQETQYF.